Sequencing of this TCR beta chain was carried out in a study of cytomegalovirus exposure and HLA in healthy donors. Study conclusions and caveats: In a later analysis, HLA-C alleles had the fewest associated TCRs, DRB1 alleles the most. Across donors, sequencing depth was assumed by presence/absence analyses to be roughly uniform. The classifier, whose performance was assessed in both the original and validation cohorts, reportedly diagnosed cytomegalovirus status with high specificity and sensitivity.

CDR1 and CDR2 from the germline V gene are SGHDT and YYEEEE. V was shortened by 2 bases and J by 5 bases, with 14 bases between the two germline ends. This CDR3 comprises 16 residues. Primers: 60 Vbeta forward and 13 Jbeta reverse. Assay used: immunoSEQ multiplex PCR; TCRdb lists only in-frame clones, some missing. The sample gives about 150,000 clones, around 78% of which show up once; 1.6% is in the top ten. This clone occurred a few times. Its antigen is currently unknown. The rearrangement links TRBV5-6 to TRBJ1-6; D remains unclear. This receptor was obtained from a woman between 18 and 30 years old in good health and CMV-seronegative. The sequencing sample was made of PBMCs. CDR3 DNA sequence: TGTGCCAGCAGCTTATTTCGAGCGGGGAATAATTCACCCCTCCACTTT. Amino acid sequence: CASSLFRAGNNSPLHF.